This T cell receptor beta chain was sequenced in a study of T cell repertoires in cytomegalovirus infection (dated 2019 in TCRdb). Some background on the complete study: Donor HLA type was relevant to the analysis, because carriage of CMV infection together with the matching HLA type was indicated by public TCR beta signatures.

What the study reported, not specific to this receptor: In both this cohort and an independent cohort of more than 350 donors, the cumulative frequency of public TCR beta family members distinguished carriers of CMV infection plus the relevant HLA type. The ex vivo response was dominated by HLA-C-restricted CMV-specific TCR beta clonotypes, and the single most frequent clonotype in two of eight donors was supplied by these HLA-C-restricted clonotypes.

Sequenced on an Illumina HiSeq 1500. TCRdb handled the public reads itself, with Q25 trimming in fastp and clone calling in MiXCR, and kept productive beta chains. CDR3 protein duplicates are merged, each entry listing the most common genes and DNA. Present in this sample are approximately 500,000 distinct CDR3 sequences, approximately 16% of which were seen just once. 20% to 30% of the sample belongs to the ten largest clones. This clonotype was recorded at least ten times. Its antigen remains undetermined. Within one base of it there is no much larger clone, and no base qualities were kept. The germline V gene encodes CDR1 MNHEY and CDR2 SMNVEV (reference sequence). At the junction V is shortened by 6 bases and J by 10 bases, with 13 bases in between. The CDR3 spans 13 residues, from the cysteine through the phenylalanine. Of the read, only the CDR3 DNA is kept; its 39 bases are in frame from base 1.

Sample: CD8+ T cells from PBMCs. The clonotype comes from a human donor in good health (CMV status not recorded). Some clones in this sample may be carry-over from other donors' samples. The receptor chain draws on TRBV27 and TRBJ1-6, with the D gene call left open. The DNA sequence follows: TGTGCCAGCAGGAACTCCGTGGGGTCACCCCTCCACTTT. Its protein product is CASRNSVGSPLHF.